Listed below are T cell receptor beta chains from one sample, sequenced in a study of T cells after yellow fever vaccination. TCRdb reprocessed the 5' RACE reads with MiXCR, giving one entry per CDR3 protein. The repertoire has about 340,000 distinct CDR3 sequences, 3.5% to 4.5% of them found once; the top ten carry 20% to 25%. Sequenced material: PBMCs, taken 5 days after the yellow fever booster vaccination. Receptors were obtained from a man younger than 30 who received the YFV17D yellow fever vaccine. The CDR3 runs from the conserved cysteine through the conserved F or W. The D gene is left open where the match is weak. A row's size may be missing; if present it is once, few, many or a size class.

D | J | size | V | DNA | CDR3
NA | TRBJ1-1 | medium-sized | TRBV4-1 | TGCGCCAGCAGCCCTAGGGAGGTGGCTGAAGCTTTCTTT | CASSPREVAEAFF
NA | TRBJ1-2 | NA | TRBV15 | TGTGCCACCAGCAGAGCCACACGGAGCTATGGCTACACCTTC | CATSRATRSYGYTF
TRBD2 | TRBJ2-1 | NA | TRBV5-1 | TGCGCCAGCAGCCCCGTTCTAGCGGGGGGCTCCTACAATGAGCAGTTCTTC | CASSPVLAGGSYNEQFF
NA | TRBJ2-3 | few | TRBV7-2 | TGTGCCAGCAGCCCGATACTACGGATTCTATCCACAGATACGCAGTATTTT | CASSPILRILSTDTQYF
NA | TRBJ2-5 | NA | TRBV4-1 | TGCGCCAGCAGCGCTTCTAACAGAGCCCAAGAGACCCAGTACTTC | CASSASNRAQETQYF
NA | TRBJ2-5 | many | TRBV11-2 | TGTGCCAGCAGCCCCCCCGCCGGGGGCCAAGAGACCCAGTACTTC | CASSPPAGGQETQYF
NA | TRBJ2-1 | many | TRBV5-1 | TGCGCCAGCAGCCTCACGCCCCATGAGCAGTTCTTC | CASSLTPHEQFF
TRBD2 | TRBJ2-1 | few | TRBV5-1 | TGCGCCAGCAGCTTTCCCCCTAGCGGGGGGCCTGACAATGAGCAGTTCTTC | CASSFPPSGGPDNEQFF
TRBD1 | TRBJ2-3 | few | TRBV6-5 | TGTGCCAGCAGTGTAGGGGACAGGGTGTCAAATACGCAGTATTTT | CASSVGDRVSNTQYF
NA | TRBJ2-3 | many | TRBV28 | TGTGCCGGCCGACAGACCTTCACAGATACGCAGTATTTT | CAGRQTFTDTQYF
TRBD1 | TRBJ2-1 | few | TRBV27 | TGTGCCAGCAGTTCTGGACAGGGGTACTACAATGAGCAGTTCTTC | CASSSGQGYYNEQFF
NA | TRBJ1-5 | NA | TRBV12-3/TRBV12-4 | TGTGCCAGCAGTTTGGTTCGCAGCAATCAGCCCCAGCATTTT | CASSLVRSNQPQHF
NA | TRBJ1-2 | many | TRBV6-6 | TGTGCCAGCAGTTACGCCGGGGACGGCAACTATGGCTACACCTTC | CASSYAGDGNYGYTF
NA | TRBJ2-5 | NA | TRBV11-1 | TGTGCCAGCAGCTTACAGGGGGGTTTGTACCAAGAGACCCAGTACTTC | CASSLQGGLYQETQYF
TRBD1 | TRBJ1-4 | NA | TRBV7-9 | TGTGCCAGCAGCTCGATCGCCGGGACAGTCCCGACCGAAAAACTGTTTTTT | CASSSIAGTVPTEKLFF
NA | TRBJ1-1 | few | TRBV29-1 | TGCAGCGTTGTCGGCCGGCTTTCCCATAACACTGAAGCTTTCTTT | CSVVGRLSHNTEAFF
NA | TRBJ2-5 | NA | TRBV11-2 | TGTGCCAGCAGCTTAGATCCGGGTGGCCGGGAGACCCAGTACTTC | CASSLDPGGRETQYF
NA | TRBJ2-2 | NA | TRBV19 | TGTGCCAGTATCCTAGGGTCTGATCTCACCGGGGAGCTGTTTTTT | CASILGSDLTGELFF
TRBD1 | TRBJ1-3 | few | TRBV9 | TGTGCCAGCAGCGTAGAAGGACAGGGCTCTGGAAACACCATATATTTT | CASSVEGQGSGNTIYF
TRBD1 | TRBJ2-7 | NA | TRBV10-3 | TGTGCCATCAGTGAGCCCGACAGGGCTCGCGAGCAGTACTTC | CAISEPDRAREQYF
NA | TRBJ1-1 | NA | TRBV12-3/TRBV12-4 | TGTGCCAGCAGGGAATCGGTCGGCGAACGGGGGAACACTGAAGCTTTCTTT | CASRESVGERGNTEAFF
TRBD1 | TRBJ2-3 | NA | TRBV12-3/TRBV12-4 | TGTGCCAGCAGTTTAAGTTTGGGGGACAGGAGCACAGATACGCAGTATTTT | CASSLSLGDRSTDTQYF
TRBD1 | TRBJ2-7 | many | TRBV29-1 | TGCAGCGTCGGACAGGGGGCGGAGGAGCAGTACTTC | CSVGQGAEEQYF
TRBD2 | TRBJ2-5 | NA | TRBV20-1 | TGCAGTGCCCCGAAACAATCAGCCGGGACTAGCGGGGGGCTGTATGTTGAGACCCAGTACTTC | CSAPKQSAGTSGGLYVETQYF
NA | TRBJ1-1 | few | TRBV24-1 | TGTGCCACCGAATATCTTTCGTCGACTTTCTTT | CATEYLSSTFF
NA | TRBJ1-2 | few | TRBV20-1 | TGCAGTGCTAGAGGACAGGCGAACTATGGCTACACCTTC | CSARGQANYGYTF
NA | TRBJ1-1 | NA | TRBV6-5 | TGTGCCAGCAGTTCATGGGCGGAGGGGAAGGGGGACACTGAAGCTTTCTTT | CASSSWAEGKGDTEAFF
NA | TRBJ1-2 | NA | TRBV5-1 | TGCGCCAGCAGCTTGGGGGGAGCCTTTGGCTACACCTTC | CASSLGGAFGYTF
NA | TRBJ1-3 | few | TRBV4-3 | TGCGCCAGCAGCCAAGAGGGCTCCGGAGGTGGAAACACCATATATTTT | CASSQEGSGGGNTIYF
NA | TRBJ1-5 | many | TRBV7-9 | TGTGCCAGCAGCTTAGCGGAGGATCAGCCCCAGCATTTT | CASSLAEDQPQHF
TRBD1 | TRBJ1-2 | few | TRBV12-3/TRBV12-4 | TGTGCCAGCAGTTTCAGGGGACAGGGTAACTATGGCTACACCTTC | CASSFRGQGNYGYTF
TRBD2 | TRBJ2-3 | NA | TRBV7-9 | TGTGCCAGCAGCTCCGCGGGGGGGGGCACAGATACGCAGTATTTT | CASSSAGGGTDTQYF
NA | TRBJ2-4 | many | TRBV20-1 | TGCAGTGCTAGGGGGGGCCCCATAGCCAAAAACATTCAGTACTTC | CSARGGPIAKNIQYF
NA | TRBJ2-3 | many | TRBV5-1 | TGCGCCAGCAGCTTGGCCGAGGGGGGGCCAGATACGCAGTATTTT | CASSLAEGGPDTQYF
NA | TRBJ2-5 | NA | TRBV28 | TGTGCCGGCGGCAGGGTTGAGGTGACCCAGTACTTC | CAGGRVEVTQYF
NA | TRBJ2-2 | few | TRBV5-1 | TGCGCCAGCAGGGAGGGGACGCAAACCGGGGAGCTGTTTTTT | CASREGTQTGELFF
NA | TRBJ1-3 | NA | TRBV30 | TGTGCCTGGAGTCAGGGAGGAGCTGGAAACACCATATATTTT | CAWSQGGAGNTIYF
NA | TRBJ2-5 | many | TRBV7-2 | TGTGCCAGCACCATCCAGACCGGGAGTGGTGAGACCCAGTACTTC | CASTIQTGSGETQYF
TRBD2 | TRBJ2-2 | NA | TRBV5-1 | TGCGCCAGCAGCGCGGGACTAGCGGGGAACACCGGGGAGCTGTTTTTT | CASSAGLAGNTGELFF
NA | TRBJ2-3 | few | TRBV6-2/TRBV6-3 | TGTGCCAGCAGTTTACGGGAGTCTAGCACAGATACGCAGTATTTT | CASSLRESSTDTQYF
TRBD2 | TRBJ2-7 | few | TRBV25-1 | TGTGCCAGCAGTGGGCTGGGGGGGGAGTCCTACGAGCAGTACTTC | CASSGLGGESYEQYF
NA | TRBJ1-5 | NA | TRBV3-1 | TGTGCCAGCAGCCAAGGGGGCACTCAGCCCCAGCATTTT | CASSQGGTQPQHF
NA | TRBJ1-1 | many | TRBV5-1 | TGCGCCAGCAGCTTGGAGGGGAAGGACACTGAAGCTTTCTTT | CASSLEGKDTEAFF
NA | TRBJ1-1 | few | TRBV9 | TGTGCCAGCAGCCCCCCATGGGGGGCGAATGCTGAAGCTTTCTTT | CASSPPWGANAEAFF
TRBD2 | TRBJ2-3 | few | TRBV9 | TGTGCCAGCAGCGTTGGCGGGGGGATCACAGATACGCAGTATTTT | CASSVGGGITDTQYF
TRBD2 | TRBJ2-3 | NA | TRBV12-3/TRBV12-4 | TGTGCCATCTCATGGAACCTAGCGGGTACGCAGTATTTT | CAISWNLAGTQYF
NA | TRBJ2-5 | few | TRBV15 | TGTGCCACCAGCAGAGCGGTAACGGCGGGGTCAGAGACCCAGTACTTC | CATSRAVTAGSETQYF
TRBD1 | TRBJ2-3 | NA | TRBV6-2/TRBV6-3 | TGTGCCAGCACCACAAAGGGGGGGACAGGGGGCTCAGATACGCAGTATTTT | CASTTKGGTGGSDTQYF
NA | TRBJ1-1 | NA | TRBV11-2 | TGTGCCAGCAGCTTAGAACCCAACGCTGAAGCTTTCTTT | CASSLEPNAEAFF
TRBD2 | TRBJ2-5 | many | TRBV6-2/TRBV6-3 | TGTGCCAGCAGTTACGGCGACTGGACTAGCGGGGGTTTTGAGACCCAGTACTTC | CASSYGDWTSGGFETQYF
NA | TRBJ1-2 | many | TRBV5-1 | TGCGCCACTAGGGACGTCGACTATGGCTACACCTTC | CATRDVDYGYTF
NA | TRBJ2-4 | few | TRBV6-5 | TGTGCCAGCAGTTACTCGATGGGAGGGGGAAACATTCAGTACTTC | CASSYSMGGGNIQYF
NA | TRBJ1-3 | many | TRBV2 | TGTGCCAGCAGCGAGACCGGAAACACCATATATTTT | CASSETGNTIYF
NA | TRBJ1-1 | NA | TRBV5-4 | TGTGCCAGCAGCCCGAAAGGAAGTATGAACACTGAAGCTTTCTTT | CASSPKGSMNTEAFF
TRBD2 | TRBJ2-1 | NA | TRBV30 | TGTGCCTGCCGCGGACTAGCGGGGGGATCACGCTACAATGAGCAGTTCTTC | CACRGLAGGSRYNEQFF
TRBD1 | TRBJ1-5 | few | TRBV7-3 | TGTGCCAGCAGCCGAGACAGGGATCAGCCCCAGCATTTT | CASSRDRDQPQHF
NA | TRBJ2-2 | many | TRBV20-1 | TGCAGTGGGTTGGGTTACGGGGAGCTGTTTTTT | CSGLGYGELFF